This T cell receptor (beta chain) derives from a study of cytomegalovirus exposure and HLA in healthy donors. Study-wide results and limits: In terms of immune exposure information, only CMV serostatus was available. When analyzed later, a missense DCLRE1C variant was found to be linked to TCR beta V- and J-gene trimming. Testing in vitro showed a few CMV-associated chains specific for CMV antigens.

The PCR had 60 Vbeta and 13 Jbeta primers. Profiled with immunoSEQ multiplex PCR; TCRdb holds only in-frame clones, not every one. This table has some 150,000 clones, roughly 70% appearing once. The junction had 16 bases not matched to a gene; V was cut back by 5 bases and J by 15 bases. There are 15 residues in the CDR3. The germline CDR1 and CDR2 sequences are MGHRA and YSYEKL. On this clone: The antigen is not known.

The chain is built from TRBV4-1 and TRBJ2-1; TRBD2 agrees at 10 bases. Sequencing was done on a sample of PBMCs. The origin of this receptor is a woman in her 30s in good health and CMV-seronegative. The CDR3 nucleotides read TGCGCCAGCAGCACCCCCGGGGCTAGCGGGAGAACGAGGTTCTTC. This translates into CASSTPGASGRTRFF.